The 3 T cell receptor beta chains in this list originate from one sample, sequenced in a study of blood T cell repertoires in COVID-19. This table comes from immunoSEQ multiplex PCR, and its TCRdb copy is limited to in-frame clones, with some not included. The table lists about 250,000 clones, about 80% of them singletons. The sample was peripheral blood. These receptors were taken from a woman over 75 with active or convalescent COVID-19.

This clone occurred once. The CDR3 nucleotides are TGTGCCAGCTCACCGGGACAACTGAACACTGAAGCTTTCTTT. Translated: CASSPGQLNTEAFF. This chain joins TRBV18 and TRBJ1-1, with D possibly TRBD1 on 6 matching bases. The CDR3 has 14 amino acids. Germline lookup yields CDR1 KGHSH and CDR2 LQKENI. V lost 3 bases, J lost 0 bases, and 8 bases lay in between.

The rearrangement joins TRBV20-1 to TRBJ2-1; 11 positions match TRBD2. Germline-derived CDR1 and CDR2 are DFQATT and SNEGSKA (reference sequence). The CDR3 sequence is 14 residues long. Losses at the gene ends were 3 bases for V and 8 bases for J; bases not matched to a gene: 6. CDR3 DNA: TGCAGTGCTAGTCTACTAGCGGGAGTTCATGAGCAGTTCTTC. Amino acids: CSASLLAGVHEQFF.

V is TRBV4-2 and J is TRBJ1-5, with 7 bases identical to TRBD1. The CDR3 is 18 amino acids. Germline loops: CDR1 LGHNA, CDR2 YNFKEQ. V lost 1 base and J lost 1; bases outside the gene matches: 10. CDR3 protein: CASSQAEGARASNQPQHF. In DNA form, the CDR3 reads TGTGCCAGCAGCCAAGCCGAGGGGGCCAGGGCAAGCAATCAGCCCCAGCATTTT.